These T cell receptor beta chains were read from a single sample in a study of Ad26.COV2.S vaccination and SARS-CoV-2 variants. Here immunoSEQ multiplex PCR was the method, and the copy in TCRdb shows in-frame clones only, minus some. This table holds about 460,000 clones, about nine tenths found once. The specimen comprised peripheral blood, sampled in a trial of Ad26.COV2.S vaccine versus placebo. These receptors were collected from a person aged 18-65 years who received the Ad26.COV2.S COVID-19 vaccine or a placebo. The CDR3 runs from the conserved cysteine through the conserved F or W. The D gene is left open where the match is weak. Rows may omit the clone size; those that give it use once, few, many or a size class.

V gene	D gene	J gene	clone size	CDR3 DNA	CDR3 protein
TRBV6-5	NA	TRBJ2-1	NA	TGTGCCAGCGGCTCGTGGGATGAGCAGTTCTTC	CASGSWDEQFF
TRBV28	TRBD2	TRBJ2-1	NA	TGTGCCAGCAGCACCCTCCTAGCGGGAGGGCTCAATGAGCAGTTCTTC	CASSTLLAGGLNEQFF
TRBV18	NA	TRBJ1-5	few	TGTGCCAGCTCACCAGTTGGGATCCAGGGAGGACAGCCCCAGCATTTT	CASSPVGIQGGQPQHF
TRBV9	TRBD2	TRBJ2-2	NA	TGTGCCAGCAGCGATCCAACGGGAGGGGAGGCCGGGGAGCTGTTTTTT	CASSDPTGGEAGELFF
TRBV5-4	TRBD1	TRBJ2-6	NA	TGTGCCAGCGGAGCCGGGACAGGGGGCTCTGGGGCCAACGTCCTGACTTTC	CASGAGTGGSGANVLTF
TRBV6-2/TRBV6-3	NA	TRBJ1-3	NA	TGTGCCAGCAGTTACGACGGCTCTGGAAACACCATATATTTT	CASSYDGSGNTIYF
TRBV28	TRBD1	TRBJ2-2	NA	TGTGCCAGCAGGACGACAGGGGCGAACACCGGGGAGCTGTTTTTT	CASRTTGANTGELFF
TRBV27	NA	TRBJ2-3	NA	TGTGCCACCTGGAGGGAGAGCGGACGGGCAGATACGCAGTATTTT	CATWRESGRADTQYF
TRBV18	TRBD2	TRBJ2-3	NA	TGTGCCAGCTCACCTGGACTAGGAAGCACAGATACGCAGTATTTT	CASSPGLGSTDTQYF
TRBV27	TRBD2	TRBJ2-1	NA	TGTGCCAGCAGTCCACAGGGACTAGCGGGCCCCTACAATGAGCAGTTCTTC	CASSPQGLAGPYNEQFF
TRBV6-5	NA	TRBJ1-2	few	TGTGCCAGTCAAGGGGCCCATGGCTACACCTTC	CASQGAHGYTF
TRBV7-9	NA	TRBJ2-7	NA	TGTGCCAGCAGCCCCTCCAGGGAATCCTACGAGCAGTACTTC	CASSPSRESYEQYF
TRBV4-2	NA	TRBJ2-5	NA	TGTGCCAGCAGCCAAGAGGGCCTCTCAATGGAGACCCAGTACTTC	CASSQEGLSMETQYF
TRBV6-1	TRBD1	TRBJ1-6	once	TGTGCCAGCAGTGAAGAGGGACAGTATAATTCACCCCTCCACTTT	CASSEEGQYNSPLHF
TRBV3-1/TRBV3-2	TRBD2	TRBJ2-5	NA	TGTGCCAGCAGCCGATCCTGGACTAGCGGGAGGTGGGAGACCCAGTACTTC	CASSRSWTSGRWETQYF
TRBV9	TRBD1	TRBJ2-6	NA	TGTGCCAGCAGCGGGACAGGACCCTCTGGGGCCAACGTCCTGACTTTC	CASSGTGPSGANVLTF
TRBV18	TRBD1	TRBJ2-5	NA	TGTGCCAGCTCACCGGGGACAGAACAAGAGACCCAGTACTTC	CASSPGTEQETQYF
TRBV3-1/TRBV3-2	TRBD1	TRBJ1-2	NA	TGTGCCAGCAGCCAAGACAGGGGGGCTGGCTACACCTTC	CASSQDRGAGYTF
TRBV7-8	NA	TRBJ1-2	NA	TGTGCCAGCAGCTTAGCGAATGGGGACGGCTACACCTTC	CASSLANGDGYTF
TRBV5-6	NA	TRBJ1-4	NA	TGTGCCAGCAGCTATCGTGTCACTAATGAAAAACTGTTTTTT	CASSYRVTNEKLFF
TRBV7-8	NA	TRBJ1-3	few	TGTGCCAGCAGCCCCAGTTCTTACAGCACTGGAAACACCATATATTTT	CASSPSSYSTGNTIYF
TRBV6-4	NA	TRBJ2-7	NA	TGTGCCAGCAGTGACATTGACGGGACACCTTCCTACGAGCAGTACTTC	CASSDIDGTPSYEQYF
TRBV19	NA	TRBJ1-2	NA	TGTGCCAGTAGGTACAGGGTTAACTATGGCTACACCTTC	CASRYRVNYGYTF
TRBV20-1	NA	TRBJ1-1	NA	TGCAGTGCTAGTGGTGGGGGATATGAAGCTTTCTTT	CSASGGGYEAFF
TRBV7-9	NA	TRBJ2-3	NA	TGTGCCACCCGGTTAGGTGCAGATACGCAGTATTTT	CATRLGADTQYF
TRBV5-1	TRBD1	TRBJ2-7	once	TGCGCCAGCAGTTCCGGACAGGACGAGCAGTACTTC	CASSSGQDEQYF
TRBV4-1	NA	TRBJ2-2	NA	TGCGCCAGCAGCCACCCTATGGCCGGGGAGCTGTTTTTT	CASSHPMAGELFF
TRBV6-5	TRBD1	TRBJ1-2	once	TGTGCCAGCAGTCGACAGGGGCATGGCTACACCTTC	CASSRQGHGYTF
TRBV9	TRBD1	TRBJ2-7	NA	TGTGCCAGCAGCGTAGGTACAGGGGGCGAGCAGTACTTC	CASSVGTGGEQYF
TRBV7-2	NA	TRBJ1-4	NA	TGTGCCAGCAGCTTACAGGGGACAACTAATGAAAAACTGTTTTTT	CASSLQGTTNEKLFF
TRBV11-2	NA	TRBJ2-3	NA	TGTGCCAGCAGCTTAGGGGGCGCGGATACGCAGTATTTT	CASSLGGADTQYF
TRBV2	NA	TRBJ1-5	once	TGTGCCAGCAGAGCGGACGGCAGCTCTTTGCCCCAGCATTTT	CASRADGSSLPQHF
TRBV2	NA	TRBJ2-2	NA	TGTGCCAGCAGTGGTCGGGAGCTGTTTTTT	CASSGRELFF
TRBV2	NA	TRBJ1-5	NA	TGTGCCAGCAGTATAAACTATAGCAATCAGCCCCAGCATTTT	CASSINYSNQPQHF
TRBV2	NA	TRBJ1-1	NA	TGTGCCACAAACAGGGTTGTCATGAACACTGAAGCTTTCTTT	CATNRVVMNTEAFF
TRBV5-1	NA	TRBJ1-1	NA	TGCGCCAGCAGCACCTGGGACGGATCGATGAACACTGAAGCTTTCTTT	CASSTWDGSMNTEAFF
TRBV2	NA	TRBJ1-2	NA	TGTGCCAGCAGTGCATCCCTTAGGGAACTAGGCTACACCTTC	CASSASLRELGYTF
TRBV7-3	TRBD1	TRBJ1-1	NA	TGTGCCAGCAGCCCGGGGACAGGGGACACTGAAGCTTTCTTT	CASSPGTGDTEAFF
TRBV27	NA	TRBJ1-5	NA	TGTGCCAGCAGTTTATACAGCCGGAAGAGGGTTAGCAATCAGCCCCAGCATTTT	CASSLYSRKRVSNQPQHF
TRBV27	NA	TRBJ1-2	NA	TGTGCCAGCAGTTTAATGGGGGCCCCTAACTATGGCTACACCTTC	CASSLMGAPNYGYTF
TRBV2	NA	TRBJ1-1	NA	TGTGCCAGCAGTCTTAGGAACACTGAAGCTTTCTTT	CASSLRNTEAFF
TRBV14	TRBD1	TRBJ1-6	NA	TGTGCCAGCAGCCAAGGCGGACAGGGGAGTTCACCCCTCCACTTT	CASSQGGQGSSPLHF
TRBV5-1	NA	TRBJ2-1	NA	TGCGCCAGCAGGGCGTCGGGACTCTCCTACAATGAGCAGTTCTTC	CASRASGLSYNEQFF
TRBV5-4	NA	TRBJ2-1	NA	TGTGCCAGCAGCTTGGGGGGGCTCCCCGCAGGGCAGTTCTTC	CASSLGGLPAGQFF
TRBV7-9	TRBD2	TRBJ2-3	NA	TGTGCCAGCAGCTTAGTAGCGGGAGGCGGCATGCATACGCAGTATTTT	CASSLVAGGGMHTQYF
TRBV25-1	TRBD1	TRBJ1-3	NA	TGTGCCAGCCGCCGACAGGGACACTCTGGAAACACCATATATTTT	CASRRQGHSGNTIYF
TRBV19	NA	TRBJ2-5	NA	TGTGCCAGTAGCCGGTGGGGAGAGACCCAGTACTTC	CASSRWGETQYF
TRBV18	NA	TRBJ1-5	NA	TGTGCCAGCTCAGGGTTTCGTCAGGGCGACAATCAGCCCCAGCATTTT	CASSGFRQGDNQPQHF
TRBV6-2/TRBV6-3	NA	TRBJ1-2	NA	TGTGCCAGCAGTGAGGGAAGCTATGGCTACACCTTC	CASSEGSYGYTF
TRBV11-1	TRBD2	TRBJ2-5	NA	TGTGCCAGCAGCTCGAGGACTAGCGAGCAGACCCAGTACTTC	CASSSRTSEQTQYF
TRBV5-1	NA	TRBJ1-1	NA	TGCGCCAGCAGCCCGCGTGGGAGGAGTCAGAGGGACACTGAAGCTTTCTTT	CASSPRGRSQRDTEAFF
TRBV27	TRBD1	TRBJ2-7	NA	TGTGCCAGCAGTTTCGCAGGGGGCGAGCAGTACTTC	CASSFAGGEQYF
TRBV7-9	TRBD1	TRBJ1-2	NA	TGTGCCAGCAGCCCAGGACAGGGGACCTACTATGGCTACACCTTC	CASSPGQGTYYGYTF